Listed here are 8 T cell receptor beta chains from one sample, sequenced in a study of T-cell memory formation after mild COVID-19. Via MiXCR, TCRdb re-called the 5' RACE reads, giving one row per CDR3 protein. The profile covers almost 550,000 distinct CDR3 sequences, with roughly 20% appearing a single time and approximately 13% taken by the ten largest. The specimen was PBMCs or a T cell subset sorted from them (not recorded which). The receptors derive from an adult woman who had mild COVID-19 (a few samples of this study predate the infection). Cell type and time point are not known.

The chain uses TRBV6-2 or TRBV6-3 and TRBJ2-5, with TRBD2 matching over 8 bases. CDR3 length: 16 residues. The germline gives CDR1 MNHEY, CDR2 SVGEGT. The V and J ends lost 8 bases and 2 bases, in that order; junction bases with no gene match: 13. CDR3 residues: CASVPRGGEKQETQYF. CDR3 coding DNA: TGTGCCAGCGTCCCCCGGGGGGGAGAAAAACAAGAGACCCAGTACTTC.

The table lists this clonotype with a count of one. The V and J genes are TRBV12-3 or TRBV12-4 and TRBJ2-1; no definite D call. This CDR3 comprises 13 residues. V was shortened by 3 bases and J by 7 bases, with 10 bases between the two germline ends. The CDR3 sequence: CASSFTPWNEQFF. The CDR3 coding sequence is TGTGCCAGCAGTTTTACCCCGTGGAATGAGCAGTTCTTC.

The chain employs TRBV29-1 and TRBJ2-5; D call uncertain. Per germline, CDR1 SQVTM and CDR2 ANQGSEA. The germline V and J ends were trimmed by 4 bases and 8 bases, with 14 bases remaining between them. CDR3 size: 12 residues. The DNA of the CDR3 is TGCAGCGTTGTTGGTGGCCTGGGAACCCAGTACTTC. This encodes CSVVGGLGTQYF.

This clonotype was counted a few times. The J gene is TRBJ2-5, the V gene TRBV7-2, with D maybe TRBD2 (6 bases). In germline, CDR1 is SGHTA, CDR2 FQGNSA. The germline V and J ends were trimmed by 5 bases and 7 bases, with 11 bases remaining between them. This CDR3 contains 12 residues. CDR3 loop: CASSPGSRTQYF. The CDR3 coding sequence is TGTGCCAGCAGCCCCGGGAGTCGGACCCAGTACTTC.

This chain connects TRBV5-1 to TRBJ2-5; D remains ambiguous. CDR1 is SGHRS, CDR2 YFSETQ, per germline. This CDR3 is 14 amino acids long. With 0 bases removed from V and 3 bases from J, the gap between germline ends came to 9 bases. The DNA for the CDR3 is TGCGCCAGCAGCTTGGCTAGGGAAAAAGAGACCCAGTACTTC. It encodes CASSLAREKETQYF.

This sequence joins TRBV15 and TRBJ2-7; 7 nucleotides align to TRBD1. CDR3 length: 17 amino acids. V lost 0 bases and J lost 1; bases outside the gene matches: 9. The germline gives CDR1 LNHNV, CDR2 YYDKDF (reference sequence). The CDR3: CATSRDPARGLSYEQYF. The CDR3 DNA is TGTGCCACCAGCAGAGATCCCGCCAGGGGGTTATCCTACGAGCAGTACTTC.

The chain carries TRBV12-5 and TRBJ2-7; TRBD1 matches 9 bases. Trimming removed 9 bases from V and 5 bases from J; junction bases left unmatched: 5. From germline, CDR1 is LGHNT and CDR2 FRNRAP. This CDR3 has 12 amino acids. The CDR3 region is CASGTGSNEQYF. The CDR3 DNA reads as TGTGCTAGCGGGACAGGGTCCAACGAGCAGTACTTC.

V is TRBV5-8 and J is TRBJ2-3; 9 positions match TRBD2. Germline CDR1 is SGHTS and CDR2 is YDEGEE. The CDR3 totals 18 residues. With V trimmed by 3 bases and J by 0 bases, 11 bases remained unmatched. CDR3: CASSSGLAPSSSTDTQYF. The DNA of the CDR3 is TGTGCCAGCAGCTCGGGACTAGCCCCATCCTCTAGCACAGATACGCAGTATTTT.